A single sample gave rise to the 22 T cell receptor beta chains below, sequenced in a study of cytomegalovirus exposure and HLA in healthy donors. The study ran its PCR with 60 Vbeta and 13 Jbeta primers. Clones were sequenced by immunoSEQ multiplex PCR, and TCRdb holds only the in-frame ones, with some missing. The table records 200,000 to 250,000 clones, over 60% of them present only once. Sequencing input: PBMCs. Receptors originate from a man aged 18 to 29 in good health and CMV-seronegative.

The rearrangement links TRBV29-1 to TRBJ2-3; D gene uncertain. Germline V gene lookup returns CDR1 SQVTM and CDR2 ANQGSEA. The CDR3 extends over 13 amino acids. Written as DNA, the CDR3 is TGCAGTTATTGTCCCCTTGGCACAGATACGCAGTATTTT. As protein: CSYCPLGTDTQYF.

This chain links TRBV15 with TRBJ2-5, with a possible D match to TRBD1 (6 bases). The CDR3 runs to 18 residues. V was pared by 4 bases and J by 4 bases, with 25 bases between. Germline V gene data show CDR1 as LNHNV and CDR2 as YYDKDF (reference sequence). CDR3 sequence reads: CATSTGTSLNLLLETQYF. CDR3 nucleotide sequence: TGTGCCACCAGCACCGGGACAAGTTTAAATCTACTTCTAGAGACCCAGTACTTC.

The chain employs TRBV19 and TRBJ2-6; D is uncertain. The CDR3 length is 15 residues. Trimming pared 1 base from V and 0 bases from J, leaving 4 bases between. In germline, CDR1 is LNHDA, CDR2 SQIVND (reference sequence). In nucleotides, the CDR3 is TGTGCCAGTAGTATAGGGAGCTCTGGGGCCAACGTCCTGACTTTC. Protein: CASSIGSSGANVLTF.

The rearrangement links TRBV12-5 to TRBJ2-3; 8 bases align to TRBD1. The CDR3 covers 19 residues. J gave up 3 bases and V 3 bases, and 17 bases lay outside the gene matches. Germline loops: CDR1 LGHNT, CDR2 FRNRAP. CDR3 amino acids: CASGFESKDRARGTDTQYF. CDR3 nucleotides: TGTGCTAGTGGTTTCGAATCCAAGGACAGGGCGAGGGGTACAGATACGCAGTATTTT.

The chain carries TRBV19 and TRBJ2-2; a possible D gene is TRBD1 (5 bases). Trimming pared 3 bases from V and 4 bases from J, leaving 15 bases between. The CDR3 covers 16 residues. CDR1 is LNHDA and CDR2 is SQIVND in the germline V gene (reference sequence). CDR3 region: CASSITGSFTTGELFF. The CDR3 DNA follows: TGTGCCAGTAGTATTACAGGATCCTTTACCACCGGGGAGCTGTTTTTT.

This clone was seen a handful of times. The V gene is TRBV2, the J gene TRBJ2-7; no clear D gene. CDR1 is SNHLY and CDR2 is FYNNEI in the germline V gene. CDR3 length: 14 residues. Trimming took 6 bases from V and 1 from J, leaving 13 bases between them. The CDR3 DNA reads TGTGCCAGCAGAGGTGTGGAGAGGTCCTACGAGCAGTACTTC. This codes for CASRGVERSYEQYF.

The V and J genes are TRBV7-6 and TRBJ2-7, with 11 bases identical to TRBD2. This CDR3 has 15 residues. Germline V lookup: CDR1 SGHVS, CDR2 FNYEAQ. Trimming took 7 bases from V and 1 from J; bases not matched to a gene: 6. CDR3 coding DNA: TGTGCCAGCAAAAAACTAGCGGGAGTTTCCTACGAGCAGTACTTC. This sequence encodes CASKKLAGVSYEQYF.

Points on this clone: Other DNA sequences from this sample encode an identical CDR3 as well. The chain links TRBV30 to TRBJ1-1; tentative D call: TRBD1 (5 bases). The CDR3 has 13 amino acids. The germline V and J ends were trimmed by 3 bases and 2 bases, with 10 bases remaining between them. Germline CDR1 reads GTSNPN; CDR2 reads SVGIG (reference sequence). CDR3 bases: TGTGCCTGGAGCGGTCAGGGAAACACTGAAGCTTTCTTT. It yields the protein CAWSGQGNTEAFF.

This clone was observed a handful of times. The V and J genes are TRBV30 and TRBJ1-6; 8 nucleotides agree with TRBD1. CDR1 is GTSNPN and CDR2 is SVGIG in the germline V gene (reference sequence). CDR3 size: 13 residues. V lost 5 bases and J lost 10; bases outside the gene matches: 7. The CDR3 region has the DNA TGTGCCTGGGAAACAGGGGGGTTATCACCCCTCCACTTT. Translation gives CAWETGGLSPLHF. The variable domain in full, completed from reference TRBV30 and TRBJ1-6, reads SQTIHQWPATLVQPVGSPLSLECTVEGTSNPNLYWYRQAAGRGLQLLFYSVGIGQISSEVPQNLSASRPQDRQFILSSKKLLLSDSGFYLCAWETGGLSPLHFGNGTRLTVT.

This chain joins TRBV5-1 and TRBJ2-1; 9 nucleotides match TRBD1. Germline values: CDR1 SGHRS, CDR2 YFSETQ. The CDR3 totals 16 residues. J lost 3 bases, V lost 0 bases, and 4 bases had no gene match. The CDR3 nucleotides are TGCGCCAGCAGCTTGGACGGACAGGGGCTCTACAATGAGCAGTTCTTC. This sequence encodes CASSLDGQGLYNEQFF.

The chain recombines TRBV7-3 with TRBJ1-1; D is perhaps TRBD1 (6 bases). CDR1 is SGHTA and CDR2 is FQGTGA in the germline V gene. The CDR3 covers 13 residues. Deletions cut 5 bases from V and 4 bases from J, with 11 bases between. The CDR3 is CASSKRGATEAFF. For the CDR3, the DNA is TGTGCCAGCAGCAAACGGGGGGCCACTGAAGCTTTCTTT.

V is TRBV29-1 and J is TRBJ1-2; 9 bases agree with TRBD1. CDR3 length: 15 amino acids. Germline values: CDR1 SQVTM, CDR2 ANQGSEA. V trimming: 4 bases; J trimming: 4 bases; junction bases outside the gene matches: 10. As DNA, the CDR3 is TGCAGCGTTGCCCCCGGGACAGGGAGAGTCTATGGCTACACCTTC. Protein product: CSVAPGTGRVYGYTF.

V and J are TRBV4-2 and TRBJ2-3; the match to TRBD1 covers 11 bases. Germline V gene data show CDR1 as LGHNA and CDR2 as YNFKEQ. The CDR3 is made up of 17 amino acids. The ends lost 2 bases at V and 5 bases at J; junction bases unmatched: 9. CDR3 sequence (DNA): TGTGCCAGCAGCCAAAGATCTGGACAGGGGGCAGGAGATACGCAGTATTTT. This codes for CASSQRSGQGAGDTQYF.

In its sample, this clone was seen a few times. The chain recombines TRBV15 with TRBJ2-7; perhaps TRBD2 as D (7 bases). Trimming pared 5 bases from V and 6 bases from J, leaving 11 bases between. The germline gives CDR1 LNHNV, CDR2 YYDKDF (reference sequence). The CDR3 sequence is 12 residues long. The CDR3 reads CATSSGGGEQYF. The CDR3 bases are TGTGCCACCAGCTCGGGGGGCGGCGAGCAGTACTTC.

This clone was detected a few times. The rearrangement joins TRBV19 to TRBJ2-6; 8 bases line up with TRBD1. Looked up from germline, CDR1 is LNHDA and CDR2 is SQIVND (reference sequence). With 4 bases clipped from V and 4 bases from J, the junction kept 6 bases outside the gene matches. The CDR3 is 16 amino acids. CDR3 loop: CASSTGQGGGANVLTF. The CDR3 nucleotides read TGTGCCAGTAGTACCGGACAGGGCGGAGGGGCCAACGTCCTGACTTTC.

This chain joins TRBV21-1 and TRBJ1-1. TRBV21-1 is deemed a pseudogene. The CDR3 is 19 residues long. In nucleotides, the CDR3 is TGTGCCAGCAGCTCACTTTTGCGGGCGGTCGACGAATTGAACACTGAAGCTTTCTTT. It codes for CASSSLLRAVDELNTEAFF.

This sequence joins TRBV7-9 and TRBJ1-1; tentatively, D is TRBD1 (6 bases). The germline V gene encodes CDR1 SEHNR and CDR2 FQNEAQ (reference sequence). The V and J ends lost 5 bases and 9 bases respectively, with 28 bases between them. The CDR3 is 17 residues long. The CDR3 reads CASSLGPTGNKSRQAFF. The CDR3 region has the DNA TGTGCCAGCAGCCTCGGCCCTACAGGGAATAAATCCCGCCAAGCTTTCTTT.

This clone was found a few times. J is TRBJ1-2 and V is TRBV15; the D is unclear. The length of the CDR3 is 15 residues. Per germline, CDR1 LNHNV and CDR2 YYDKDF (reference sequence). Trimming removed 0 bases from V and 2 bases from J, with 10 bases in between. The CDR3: CATSRDRGGNYGYTF. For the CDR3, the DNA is TGTGCCACCAGCAGAGACCGCGGCGGCAACTATGGCTACACCTTC.

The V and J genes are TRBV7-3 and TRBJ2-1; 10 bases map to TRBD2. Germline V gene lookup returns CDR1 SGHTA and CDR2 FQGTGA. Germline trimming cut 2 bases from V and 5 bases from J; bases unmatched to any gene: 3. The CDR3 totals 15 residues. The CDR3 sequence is CASSLLAGGDNEQFF. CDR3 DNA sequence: TGTGCCAGCAGCTTATTAGCGGGAGGCGACAATGAGCAGTTCTTC.

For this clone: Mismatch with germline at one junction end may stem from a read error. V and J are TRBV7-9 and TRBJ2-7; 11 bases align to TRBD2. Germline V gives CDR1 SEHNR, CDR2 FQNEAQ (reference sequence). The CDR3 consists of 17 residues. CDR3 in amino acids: CSSSSAFGTSGAYEQYF. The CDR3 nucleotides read TGTTCCAGCAGCTCTGCATTTGGGACTAGCGGAGCCTACGAGCAGTACTTC. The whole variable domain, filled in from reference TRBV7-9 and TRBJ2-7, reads DTGVSQNPRHKITKRGQNVTFRCDPISEHNRLYWYRQTLGQGPEFLTYFQNEAQLEKSRLLSDRFSAERPKGSFSTLEIQRTEQGDSAMYLCSSSSAFGTSGAYEQYFGPGTRLTVT.

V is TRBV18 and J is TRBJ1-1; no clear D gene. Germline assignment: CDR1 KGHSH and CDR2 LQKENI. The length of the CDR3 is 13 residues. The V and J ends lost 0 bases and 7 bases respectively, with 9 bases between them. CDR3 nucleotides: TGTGCCAGCTCACCACCGCCAGGCCTTGAAGCTTTCTTT. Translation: CASSPPPGLEAFF.

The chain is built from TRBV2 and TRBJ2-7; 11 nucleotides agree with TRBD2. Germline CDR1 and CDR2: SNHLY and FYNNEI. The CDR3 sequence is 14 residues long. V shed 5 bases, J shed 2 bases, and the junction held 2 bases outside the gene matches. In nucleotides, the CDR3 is TGTGCCAGCAGTCTGACTAGCGGGACCTACGAGCAGTACTTC. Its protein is CASSLTSGTYEQYF.